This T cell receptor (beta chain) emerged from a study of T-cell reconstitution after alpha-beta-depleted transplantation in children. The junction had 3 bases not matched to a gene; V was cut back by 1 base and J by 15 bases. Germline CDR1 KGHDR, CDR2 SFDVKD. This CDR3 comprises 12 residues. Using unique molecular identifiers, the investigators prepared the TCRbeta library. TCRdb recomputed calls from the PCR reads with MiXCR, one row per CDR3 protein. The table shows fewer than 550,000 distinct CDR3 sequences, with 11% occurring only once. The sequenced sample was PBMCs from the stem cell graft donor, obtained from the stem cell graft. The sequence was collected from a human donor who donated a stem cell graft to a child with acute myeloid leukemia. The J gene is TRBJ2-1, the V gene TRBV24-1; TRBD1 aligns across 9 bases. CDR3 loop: CATSDFGTGWFF. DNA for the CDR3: TGTGCCACCAGTGATTTCGGGACAGGGTGGTTCTTC.